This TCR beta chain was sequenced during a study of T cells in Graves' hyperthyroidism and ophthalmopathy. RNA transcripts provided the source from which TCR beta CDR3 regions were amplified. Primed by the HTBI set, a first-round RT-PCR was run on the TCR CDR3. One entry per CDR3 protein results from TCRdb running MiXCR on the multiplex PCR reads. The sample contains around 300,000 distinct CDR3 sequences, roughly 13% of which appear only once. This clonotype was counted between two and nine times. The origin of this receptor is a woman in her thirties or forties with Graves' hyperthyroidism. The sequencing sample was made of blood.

The CDR3 nucleotides read TGTGCCAGCACCGAAGGTTCGGTCGCCGGGGAGCTGTTTTTT. This codes for CASTEGSVAGELFF. The V and J genes are TRBV2 and TRBJ2-2; D not resolved. V was shortened by 7 bases and J by 6 bases, with 15 bases between the two germline ends. CDR1 SNHLY and CDR2 FYNNEI come from the germline V gene. The CDR3 loop spans 14 amino acids.